Included here is one T cell receptor (beta chain) sequence, with context. As yet, its antigen is unknown. These data come from a study of cytomegalovirus exposure and HLA in healthy donors. Study overall: There were 350 to 450 genotyped donors. Of these, about 80% fell in the genetic ancestry cluster associated with self-reported Caucasian donors. Findings and limits, study-wide: Among TCR beta chains of equal frequency, HLA-associated ones were more clonally expanded in a later analysis. According to the study, around 180 TCR beta chains were cytomegalovirus-associated.

A multiplex PCR was run with 60 Vbeta primers and 13 Jbeta primers. Using immunoSEQ multiplex PCR, the repertoire was profiled, and TCRdb retains in-frame clones only, with some absent. There are about 120,000 clones in the sample; about three quarters occur only once, and 8.2% lies in the top ten. V dropped 6 bases and J dropped 6; count of bases not matched to a gene: 11. This CDR3 is 14 amino acids long. Germline V lookup: CDR1 MNHNS, CDR2 SASEGT. The chain uses TRBV6-1 and TRBJ2-7; 7 bases map to TRBD1. This clonotype originated in a woman between 35 and 50 years old in good health and CMV-seropositive. Sequencing was performed on PBMCs. In DNA, the CDR3 is TGTGCCAGCAGGCGGACGACAGGGCCCCTCGAGCAGTACTTC. Amino acids: CASRRTTGPLEQYF.